This record looks at one T cell receptor (beta chain) sequence and its context. The data stem from a study of control samples from healthy donors and cancer patients. V gave up 4 bases and J gave up 8 bases; unmatched junction bases: 9. Looked up from germline, CDR1 is SGHRS and CDR2 is YFSETQ. There are 15 residues in the CDR3. Using immunoSEQ multiplex PCR, the repertoire was profiled, and TCRdb retains in-frame clones only, with some absent. The table shows about 150,000 clones, with 92% occurring only once. The V gene is TRBV5-1, the J gene TRBJ2-1; 10 bases are a match to TRBD1. Sample: blood. The receptor was isolated from a woman aged 25 to 39 in good health. DNA of the CDR3: TGCGCCAGCAGCGAAGGGACAGGGGTGATGGATGAGCAGTTCTTC. Its translation: CASSEGTGVMDEQFF.